Listed here are 19 T cell receptor beta chains from one sample, sequenced in a study of T cell repertoires in cytomegalovirus infection. These receptors have no known antigen. TCRdb re-called the reads with MiXCR, one entry per CDR3 protein. The top ten clones hold around 12% of a sample with about 830,000 distinct CDR3 sequences, about 31% of them seen once. The sample consisted of cultured CD8+ T cells from PBMCs, taken from culture after CMV antigen stimulation. These receptors were collected from a human donor in good health (CMV status not recorded). Some clones in this sample may be carry-over from other donors' samples.

In its sample, this clonotype was seen many times. The genes are TRBV9 and TRBJ2-1, with 9 bases lining up with TRBD1. Germline V lookup: CDR1 SGDLS, CDR2 YYNGEE. The V gene end was trimmed by 2 bases and the J gene end by 4 bases; junction bases not matched to a gene: 7. The CDR3 runs 16 residues. The CDR3 is CASSVSRDRVYNEQFF. In nucleotides, the CDR3 is TGTGCCAGCAGCGTGTCCCGGGACAGGGTGTACAATGAGCAGTTCTTC.

The chain links TRBV7-6 to TRBJ1-2, with D perhaps matching TRBD1 (6 bases). Germline V gene lookup returns CDR1 SGHVS and CDR2 FNYEAQ. CDR3 length: 16 amino acids. The V gene lost 1 base and the J gene lost 2 bases, with 14 bases spanning the gap. CDR3 DNA: TGTGCCAGCAGCTTAGGTCCGTCGGGGGCCAACTATGGCTACACCTTC. Its translation is CASSLGPSGANYGYTF.

The V and J genes are TRBV7-2 and TRBJ1-6, with TRBD1 identical over 8 bases. The CDR3 is made up of 14 amino acids. Trimming cost V 2 bases and J 9 bases; bases outside gene matches: 3. Germline assignment: CDR1 SGHTA and CDR2 FQGNSA. The DNA of the CDR3 is TGTGCCAGCAGCTTAAGGACAGGGACTTCACCCCTCCACTTT. This codes for CASSLRTGTSPLHF.

The rearrangement uses TRBV27 and TRBJ2-5; D not resolved. The V end lost 8 bases, the J end lost 8 bases, and 9 bases lay between the germline ends. CDR1 and CDR2 (germline): MNHEY, SMNVEV (reference sequence). This CDR3 is 10 amino acids long. The chain's CDR3 is CASGLATQYF. The CDR3 DNA reads as TGTGCCAGCGGGTTGGCTACCCAGTACTTC.

This clonotype was found a few times. V gene TRBV27 combines with J gene TRBJ2-7; the D is unclear. V was trimmed by 6 bases and J by 2 bases, leaving 11 bases between them. Germline CDR1 and CDR2: MNHEY and SMNVEV (reference sequence). The CDR3 is 13 residues long. CDR3 sequence (DNA): TGTGCCAGCAGCCATACCCGAACCTACGAGCAGTACTTC. Protein sequence: CASSHTRTYEQYF.

The chain carries TRBV2 and TRBJ2-7, with TRBD2 matching over 11 bases. CDR3 length: 19 amino acids. Germline V gene lookup returns CDR1 SNHLY and CDR2 FYNNEI. J was trimmed by 0 bases and V by 3 bases; bases with no gene match: 13. CDR3 DNA sequence: TGTGCCAGCAGTGATTATAGCGGGGGGGCCTTGAAATTCTCCTACGAGCAGTACGTC. It is translated as CASSDYSGGALKFSYEQYV.

V is TRBV6-1 and J is TRBJ2-6; 7 bases map to TRBD2. CDR1 is MNHNS, CDR2 SASEGT, per germline. The CDR3 runs to 18 residues. Losses at the gene ends were 10 bases for V and 0 bases for J; bases not matched to a gene: 15. The CDR3 spells CATSRDYIGNSGANVLTF. DNA for the CDR3: TGTGCCACCTCCCGGGACTACATAGGGAACTCTGGGGCCAACGTCCTGACTTTC.

The sample holds a few counts of this clonotype. The rearrangement joins TRBV6-1 to TRBJ1-5; TRBD1 matches 7 bases. The V and J ends lost 4 bases and 3 bases, in that order; junction bases with no gene match: 6. The CDR3 totals 15 residues. Germline loops: CDR1 MNHNS, CDR2 SASEGT. CDR3 DNA: TGTGCCAGCAGTGGAATGGACAGGACCAATCAGCCCCAGCATTTT. It codes for CASSGMDRTNQPQHF.

Many counts were recorded for this clonotype. The CDR3 sequence: CASSLWDSDYGYTF. The CDR3 nucleotides read TGTGCCAGCAGCCTTTGGGACAGCGACTATGGCTACACCTTC. The chain carries TRBV7-2 and TRBJ1-2, with 7 positions matching TRBD1. Germline CDR1 SGHTA, CDR2 FQGNSA. The trim removed 5 bases at V and 3 bases at J, leaving 6 bases unmatched. The CDR3 runs to 14 residues.

With regard to this clonotype: A read error may produce the germline difference seen at one junction end. CDR3 coding DNA: TGTGTCAGCAGCTTATCACCCCCCGTTGAAAAACTGTTTTTT. Residues: CVSSLSPPVEKLFF. The V call is TRBV7-6, the J call TRBJ1-4; D gene uncertain. The CDR3 contains 14 residues. Per the germline V gene, CDR1 is SGHVS and CDR2 is FNYEAQ. Full variable domain (remainder filled in from reference TRBV7-6 and TRBJ1-4): GAGVSQSPRYKVTKRGQDVALRCDPISGHVSLYWYRQALGQGPEFLTYFNYEAQQDKSGLPNDRFSAERPEGSISTLTIQRTEQRDSAMYRCVSSLSPPVEKLFFGSGTQLSVL.

This clonotype has a single count. A clone one base away is much larger, so this may be a read error. The chain combines TRBV7-3 with TRBJ2-5; D is unresolved. Trimming pared 2 bases from V and 5 bases from J, leaving 24 bases between. CDR1 and CDR2 from the germline V gene are SGHTA and FQGTGA. This CDR3 is built from 18 residues. CDR3 nucleotides: TGTGCCAGCAGCTTAGCATTCGAGGTGTTAGCTTTTGTGGAGACCCAGTACTTC. The encoded protein is CASSLAFEVLAFVETQYF.

The gene calls are TRBV9 and TRBJ2-3; TRBD1 agrees at 12 bases. The length of the CDR3 is 17 residues. Per the germline V gene, CDR1 is SGDLS and CDR2 is YYNGEE. Trimming removed 2 bases from V and 2 bases from J; junction bases left unmatched: 6. Here the CDR3 DNA reads TGTGCCAGCAGCGTGCCGGGACAGGGGGCTCACACAGATACGCAGTATTTT. Protein product: CASSVPGQGAHTDTQYF.

This clonotype was picked up many times. The chain is built from TRBV7-2 and TRBJ2-7; TRBD1 agrees at 9 bases. The CDR3 has 17 amino acids. Trimming took 4 bases from V and 3 from J; bases not matched to a gene: 13. Germline V CDR1 and CDR2: SGHTA, FQGNSA. The chain's CDR3 is CASSYLGAGQGHYEQYV. The CDR3 region has the DNA TGTGCCAGCAGCTATTTGGGGGCGGGACAGGGACACTACGAGCAGTACGTC.

This sequence joins TRBV2 and TRBJ1-2; 7 bases are a match to TRBD1. Losses at the gene ends were 2 bases for V and 10 bases for J; bases not matched to a gene: 10. Per germline, CDR1 SNHLY and CDR2 FYNNEI. The CDR3 is 14 amino acids. This chain's CDR3 is CASSESGQLLVYTF. The CDR3 DNA sequence: TGTGCCAGCAGTGAATCGGGACAGTTATTAGTCTACACCTTC.

DNA of the CDR3: TGTGCCAGCAGCTTAGGGATACTAGACTACGAGCAGTACTTC. Translation: CASSLGILDYEQYF. The V and J genes are TRBV7-6 and TRBJ2-7; D is perhaps TRBD2 (5 bases). The V gene's germline CDR1 is SGHVS and CDR2 FNYEAQ. The CDR3 has 14 amino acids. Deletions cut 1 base from V and 3 bases from J, with 10 bases between.

The chain links TRBV15 to TRBJ1-2; tentatively, D is TRBD1 (5 bases). This CDR3 is 14 amino acids long. Deletions cut 0 bases from V and 4 bases from J, with 9 bases between. Germline V gives CDR1 LNHNV, CDR2 YYDKDF (reference sequence). The CDR3 protein is CATSRDRQIYGYTF. CDR3 DNA sequence: TGTGCCACCAGCAGAGATAGACAGATCTATGGCTACACCTTC.

The chain has TRBV6-8 and TRBJ1-2; possibly TRBD1 for D (5 bases). The V end lost 1 base, the J end lost 6 bases, and 9 bases lay between the germline ends. In germline, CDR1 is MNHGY, CDR2 SAAAGT. This CDR3 is 13 amino acids long. Here the CDR3 reads CASSYYGGDGYTF. CDR3 in DNA: TGTGCCAGCAGTTACTATGGGGGAGATGGCTACACCTTC.

The CDR3: CASSLQDPGLGLFF. In DNA form, the CDR3 reads TGTGCCAGCAGTCTCCAGGATCCCGGGTTAGGTCTGTTTTTT. The chain employs TRBV27 and TRBJ1-4; D not certain. CDR3 size: 14 residues. The germline V gene has CDR1 MNHEY and CDR2 SMNVEV (reference sequence). V lost 5 bases, J lost 14 bases, and 21 bases lay in between. Together with reference TRBV27 and TRBJ1-4, the CDR3 gives the full variable domain: EAQVTQNPRYLITVTGKKLTVTCSQNMNHEYMSWYRQDPGLGLRQIYYSMNVEVTDKGDVPEGYKVSRKEKRNFPLILESPSPNQTSLYFCASSLQDPGLGLFFGSGTQLSVL.

A remark on this clonotype: This clone may be a read error of a much larger clone one base away. The chain combines TRBV6-8 with TRBJ2-4; 9 positions agree with TRBD1. Germline V gives CDR1 MNHGY, CDR2 SAAAGT. This CDR3 is built from 19 residues. CDR3 coding DNA: TGTACCAGCAGTTACTCCGGGACAGGGTCCTGGATAGCCAAAAACATTCAGTACTTC. Translated: CTSSYSGTGSWIAKNIQYF.